Listed here are 8 T cell receptor beta chains from one sample, sequenced in a study of naive and memory T cell subsets (TCRdb year 2017). Libraries were built with UMI-ligation and nested PCR. Sequencing took place on an Illumina MiSeq. The beta constant-region primer was an equimolar mix of two oligonucleotides covering both TRBC1 and TRBC2. TCRdb ran its own pipeline on the public reads, namely fastp trimming at Q25 and MiXCR clone calling, and kept in-frame beta chains. Each entry is one CDR3 protein sequence, shown with its most common DNA and genes. This sample holds roughly 98,000 distinct CDR3 sequences; 5.5% to 8.5% were observed only once. 1.6% of the sample is taken by the ten largest. Sequenced sample: central memory CD4+ T cells from blood. The cell subset or site label here, explained by the study, means: central memory, CD45RA- CD27+. These receptors all come from a human donor in good health.

This sequence joins TRBV3-1 and TRBJ2-5; D remains ambiguous. The CDR3 covers 12 residues. V lost 3 bases and J lost 7, with 9 bases in between. Germline V gene sequence: CDR1 LGHDT, CDR2 YNNKEL (reference sequence). The DNA for the CDR3 is TGTGCCAGCAGCCATGGGTCGGGGACCCAGTACTTC. Protein product: CASSHGSGTQYF.

This clonotype was picked up many times. This chain links TRBV2 with TRBJ2-5; D gene ambiguous. Trimming shortened V by 4 bases and J by 2 bases, and 2 bases separated the two germline ends. Per germline, CDR1 SNHLY and CDR2 FYNNEI. The CDR3 is 11 amino acids. The CDR3 spells CASSAQETQYF. For the CDR3, the DNA is TGTGCCAGCAGTGCTCAAGAGACCCAGTACTTC.

V and J are TRBV6-2 or TRBV6-3 and TRBJ2-7; D uncertain. In germline, CDR1 is MNHEY, CDR2 SVGEGT. The germline V and J ends were trimmed by 8 bases and 6 bases, with 11 bases remaining between them. The CDR3 totals 11 residues. Here the CDR3 reads CASVGGIEQYF. The CDR3 DNA reads as TGTGCCAGCGTAGGTGGGATCGAGCAGTACTTC.

This clonotype was counted at least ten times. The chain uses TRBV6-2 or TRBV6-3 and TRBJ2-2; 10 nucleotides align to TRBD2. CDR3 length: 15 amino acids. Germline V CDR1 and CDR2: MNHEY, SVGEGT. With 7 bases clipped from V and 3 bases from J, the junction kept 5 bases outside the gene matches. The CDR3 nucleotides are TGTGCCAGCAAGAGGAGCGGGAGGGACACCGGGGAGCTGTTTTTT. It codes for CASKRSGRDTGELFF.

In its sample, this clonotype was seen many times. The chain is built from TRBV20-1 and TRBJ1-6; D may be TRBD1 (6 bases). V was shortened by 3 bases and J by 7 bases, with 16 bases between the two germline ends. The CDR3 is 15 amino acids. CDR1 and CDR2 from the germline V gene are DFQATT and SNEGSKA (reference sequence). The CDR3 loop reads CSASVYDRQNSPLHF. Here the CDR3 DNA reads TGCAGTGCTAGCGTGTATGACAGGCAGAATTCACCCCTCCACTTT.

This clonotype was found many times. V is TRBV5-1 and J is TRBJ1-2; D is possibly TRBD1 (5 bases). Germline V gene lookup returns CDR1 SGHRS and CDR2 YFSETQ. Trimming cost V 4 bases and J 1 base, with 20 bases left between them. The CDR3 is 17 amino acids. DNA for the CDR3: TGCGCCAGCAGCCTGTCCGGACAAGCCGCCGGTAACTATGGCTACACCTTC. Its protein product is CASSLSGQAAGNYGYTF.

In this sample, this clonotype turned up many times. The J gene is TRBJ1-6, the V gene TRBV13; D gene ambiguous. V lost 0 bases and J lost 2, with 2 bases in between. CDR1 PRHDT and CDR2 FYEKMQ come from the germline V gene (reference sequence). The length of the CDR3 is 14 residues. The CDR3 DNA reads TGTGCCAGCAGCTTAGGTGCCTATAATTCACCCCTCCACTTT. Translated, it gives CASSLGAYNSPLHF. Full variable domain (outside the CDR3, taken from reference TRBV13 and TRBJ1-6): AAGVIQSPRHLIKEKRETATLKCYPIPRHDTVYWYQQGPGQDPQFLISFYEKMQSDKGSIPDRFSAQQFSDYHSELNMSSLELGDSALYFCASSLGAYNSPLHFGNGTRLTVT.

The table lists this clonotype with a few counts. This chain joins TRBV7-9 and TRBJ2-7; no reliable D call. Germline CDR1 and CDR2: SEHNR and FQNEAQ (reference sequence). V was shortened by 1 base and J by 2 bases, with 9 bases between the two germline ends. The CDR3 has 14 residues. The CDR3 DNA follows: TGTGCCAGCAGCTTAGATGGCCTTGCCTACGAGCAGTACTTC. It yields the protein CASSLDGLAYEQYF.